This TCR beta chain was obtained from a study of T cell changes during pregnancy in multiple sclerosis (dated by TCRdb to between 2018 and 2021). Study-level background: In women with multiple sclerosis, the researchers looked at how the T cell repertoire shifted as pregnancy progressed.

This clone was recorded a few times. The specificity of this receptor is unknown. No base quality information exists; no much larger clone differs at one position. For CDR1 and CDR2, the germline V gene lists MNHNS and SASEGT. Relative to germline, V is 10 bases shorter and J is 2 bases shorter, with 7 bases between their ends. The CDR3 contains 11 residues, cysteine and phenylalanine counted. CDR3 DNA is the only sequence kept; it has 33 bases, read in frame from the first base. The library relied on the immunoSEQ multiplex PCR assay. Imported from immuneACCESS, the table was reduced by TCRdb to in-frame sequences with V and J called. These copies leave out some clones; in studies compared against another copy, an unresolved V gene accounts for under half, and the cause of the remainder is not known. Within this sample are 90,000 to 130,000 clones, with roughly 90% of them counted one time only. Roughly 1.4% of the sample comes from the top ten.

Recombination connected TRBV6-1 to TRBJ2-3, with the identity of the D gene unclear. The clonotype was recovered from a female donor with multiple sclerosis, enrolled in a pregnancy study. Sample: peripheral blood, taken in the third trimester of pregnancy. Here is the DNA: TGTGCCACCTCCTCCACAGATACGCAGTATTTT. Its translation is CATSSTDTQYF.